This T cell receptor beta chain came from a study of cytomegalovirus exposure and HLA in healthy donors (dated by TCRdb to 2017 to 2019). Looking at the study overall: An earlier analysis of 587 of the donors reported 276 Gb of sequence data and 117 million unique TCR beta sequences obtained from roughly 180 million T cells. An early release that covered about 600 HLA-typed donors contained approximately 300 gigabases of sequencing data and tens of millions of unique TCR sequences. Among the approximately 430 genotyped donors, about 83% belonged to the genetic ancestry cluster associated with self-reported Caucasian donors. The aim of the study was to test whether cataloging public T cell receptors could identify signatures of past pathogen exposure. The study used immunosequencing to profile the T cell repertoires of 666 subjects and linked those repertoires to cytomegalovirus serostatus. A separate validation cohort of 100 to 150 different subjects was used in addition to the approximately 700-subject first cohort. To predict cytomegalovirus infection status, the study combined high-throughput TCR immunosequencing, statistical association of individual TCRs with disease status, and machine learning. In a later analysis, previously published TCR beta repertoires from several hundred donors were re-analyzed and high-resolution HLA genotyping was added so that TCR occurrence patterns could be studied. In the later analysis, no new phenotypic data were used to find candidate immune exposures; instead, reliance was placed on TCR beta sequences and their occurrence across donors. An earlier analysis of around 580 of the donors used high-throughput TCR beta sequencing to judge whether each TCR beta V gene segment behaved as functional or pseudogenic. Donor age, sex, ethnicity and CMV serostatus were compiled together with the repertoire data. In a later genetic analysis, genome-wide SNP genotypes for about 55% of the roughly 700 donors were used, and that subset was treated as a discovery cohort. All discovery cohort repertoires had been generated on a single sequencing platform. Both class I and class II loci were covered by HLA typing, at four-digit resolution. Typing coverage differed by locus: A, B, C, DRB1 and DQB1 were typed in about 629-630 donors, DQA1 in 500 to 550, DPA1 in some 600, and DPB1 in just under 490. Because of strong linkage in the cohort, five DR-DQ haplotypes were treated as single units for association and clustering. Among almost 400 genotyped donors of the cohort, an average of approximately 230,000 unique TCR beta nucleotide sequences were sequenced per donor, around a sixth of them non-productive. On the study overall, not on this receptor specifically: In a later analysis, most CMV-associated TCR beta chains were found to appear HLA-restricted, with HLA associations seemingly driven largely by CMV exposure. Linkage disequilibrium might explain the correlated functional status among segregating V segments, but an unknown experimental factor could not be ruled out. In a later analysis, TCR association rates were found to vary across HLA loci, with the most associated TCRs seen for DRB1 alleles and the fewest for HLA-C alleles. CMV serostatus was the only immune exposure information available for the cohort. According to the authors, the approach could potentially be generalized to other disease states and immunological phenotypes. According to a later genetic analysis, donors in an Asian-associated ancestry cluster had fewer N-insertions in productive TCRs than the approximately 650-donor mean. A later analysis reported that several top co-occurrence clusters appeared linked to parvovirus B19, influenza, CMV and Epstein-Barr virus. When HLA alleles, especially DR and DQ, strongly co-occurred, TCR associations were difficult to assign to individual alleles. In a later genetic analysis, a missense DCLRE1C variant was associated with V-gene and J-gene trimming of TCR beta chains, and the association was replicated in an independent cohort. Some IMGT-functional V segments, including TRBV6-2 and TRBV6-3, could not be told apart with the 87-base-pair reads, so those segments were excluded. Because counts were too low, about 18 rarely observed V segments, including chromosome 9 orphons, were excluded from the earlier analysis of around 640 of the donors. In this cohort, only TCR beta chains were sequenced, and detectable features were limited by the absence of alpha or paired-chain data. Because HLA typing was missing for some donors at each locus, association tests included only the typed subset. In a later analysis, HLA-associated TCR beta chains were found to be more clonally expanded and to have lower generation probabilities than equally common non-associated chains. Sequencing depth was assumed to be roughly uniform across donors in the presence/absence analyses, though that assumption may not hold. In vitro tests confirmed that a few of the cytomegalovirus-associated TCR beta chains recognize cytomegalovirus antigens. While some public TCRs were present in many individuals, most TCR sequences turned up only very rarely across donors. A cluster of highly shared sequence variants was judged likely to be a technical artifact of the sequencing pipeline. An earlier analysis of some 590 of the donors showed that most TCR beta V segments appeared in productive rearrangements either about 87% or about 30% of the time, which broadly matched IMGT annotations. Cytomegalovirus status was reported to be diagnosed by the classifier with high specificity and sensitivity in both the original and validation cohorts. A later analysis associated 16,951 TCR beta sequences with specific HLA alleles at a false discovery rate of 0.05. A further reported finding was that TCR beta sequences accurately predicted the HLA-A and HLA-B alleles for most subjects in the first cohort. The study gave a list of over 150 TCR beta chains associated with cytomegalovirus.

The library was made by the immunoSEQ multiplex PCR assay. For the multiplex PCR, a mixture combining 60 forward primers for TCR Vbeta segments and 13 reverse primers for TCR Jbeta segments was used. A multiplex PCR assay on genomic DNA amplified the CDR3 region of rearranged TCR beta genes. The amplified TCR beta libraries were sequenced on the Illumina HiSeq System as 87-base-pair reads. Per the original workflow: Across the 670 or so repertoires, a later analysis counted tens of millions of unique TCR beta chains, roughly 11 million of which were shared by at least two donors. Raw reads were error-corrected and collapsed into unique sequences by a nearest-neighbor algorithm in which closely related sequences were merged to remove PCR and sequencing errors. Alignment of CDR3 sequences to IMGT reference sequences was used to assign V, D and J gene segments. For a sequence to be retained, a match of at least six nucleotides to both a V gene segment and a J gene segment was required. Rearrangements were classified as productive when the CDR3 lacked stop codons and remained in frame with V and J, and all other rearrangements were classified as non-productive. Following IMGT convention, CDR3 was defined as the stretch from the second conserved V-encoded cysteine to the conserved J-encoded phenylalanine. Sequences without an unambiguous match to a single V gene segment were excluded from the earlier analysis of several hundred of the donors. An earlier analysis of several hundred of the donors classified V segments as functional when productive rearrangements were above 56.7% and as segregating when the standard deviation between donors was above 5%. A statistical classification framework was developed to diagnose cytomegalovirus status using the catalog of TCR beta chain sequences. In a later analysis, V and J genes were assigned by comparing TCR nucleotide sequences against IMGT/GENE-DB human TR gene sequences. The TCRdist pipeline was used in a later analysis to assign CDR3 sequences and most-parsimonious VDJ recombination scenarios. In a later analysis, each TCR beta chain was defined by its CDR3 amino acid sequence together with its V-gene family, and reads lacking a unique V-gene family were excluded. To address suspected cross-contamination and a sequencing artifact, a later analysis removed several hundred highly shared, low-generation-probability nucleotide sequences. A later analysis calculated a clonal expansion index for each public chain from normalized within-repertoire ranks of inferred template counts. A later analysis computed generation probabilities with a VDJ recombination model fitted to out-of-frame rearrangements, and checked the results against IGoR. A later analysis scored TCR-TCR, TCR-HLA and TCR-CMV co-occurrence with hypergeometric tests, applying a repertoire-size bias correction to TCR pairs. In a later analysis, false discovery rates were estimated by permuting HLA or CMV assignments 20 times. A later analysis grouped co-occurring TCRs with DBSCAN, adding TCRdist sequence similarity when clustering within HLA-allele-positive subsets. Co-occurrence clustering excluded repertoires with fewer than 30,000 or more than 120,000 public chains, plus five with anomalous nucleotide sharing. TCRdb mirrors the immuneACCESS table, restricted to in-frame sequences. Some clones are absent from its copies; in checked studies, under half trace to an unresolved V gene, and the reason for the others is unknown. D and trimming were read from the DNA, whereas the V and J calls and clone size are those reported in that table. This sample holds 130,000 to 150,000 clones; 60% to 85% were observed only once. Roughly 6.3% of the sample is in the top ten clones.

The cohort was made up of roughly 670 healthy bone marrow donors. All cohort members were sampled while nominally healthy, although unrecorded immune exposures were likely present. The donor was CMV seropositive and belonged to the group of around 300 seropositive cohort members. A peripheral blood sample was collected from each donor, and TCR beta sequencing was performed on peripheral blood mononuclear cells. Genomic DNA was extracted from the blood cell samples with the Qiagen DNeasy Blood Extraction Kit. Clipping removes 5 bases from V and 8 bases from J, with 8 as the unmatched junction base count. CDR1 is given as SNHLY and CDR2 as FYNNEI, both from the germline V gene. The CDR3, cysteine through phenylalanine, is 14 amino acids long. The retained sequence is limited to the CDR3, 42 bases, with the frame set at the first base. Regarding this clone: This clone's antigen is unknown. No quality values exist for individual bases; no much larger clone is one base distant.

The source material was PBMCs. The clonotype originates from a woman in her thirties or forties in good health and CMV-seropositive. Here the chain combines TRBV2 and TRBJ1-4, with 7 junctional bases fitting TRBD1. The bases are TGTGCCAGCAGTCTCAGGGGGGACGGGGAAAAACTGTTTTTT. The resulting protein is CASSLRGDGEKLFF.